The rows below give T cell receptor beta chains drawn from one sample of a study of early T cells in non-severe SARS-CoV-2 infection. TCRdb independently ran MiXCR on the 5' RACE reads; one entry per CDR3 protein. The sample has over 80,000 distinct CDR3 sequences, about 14% seen once; the top ten hold 10% to 11%. Sequenced material: whole blood. These TCRs come from an adult who was a healthcare worker with PCR-confirmed SARS-CoV-2 infection or an uninfected control (not recorded which). Each CDR3 is given with its conserved first and last residue. The D gene is left open where the match is weak. A clone size is listed for some rows: how often the clone was seen (once, few, many), or a class if it is expanded.

size | J | V | D | CDR3 | DNA
many | TRBJ2-4 | TRBV4-3 | TRBD2 | CASSQAGGAKNIQYF | TGCGCCAGCAGCCAAGCGGGGGGTGCCAAAAACATTCAGTACTTC
- | TRBJ1-2 | TRBV5-6 | - | CVSSSLQQWGYGYTF | TGTGTCAGCAGCTCCCTTCAACAGTGGGGCTATGGCTACACCTTC
- | TRBJ1-1 | TRBV28 | - | CASTAVMGNTEAFF | TGTGCCAGCACCGCCGTCATGGGGAACACTGAAGCTTTCTTT
- | TRBJ2-1 | TRBV3-1 | TRBD1 | CASSQAGQGPVNEQFF | TGTGCCAGCAGCCAAGCCGGACAGGGTCCCGTAAATGAGCAGTTCTTC
few | TRBJ2-2 | TRBV9 | - | CASSVRAPPGELFF | TGTGCCAGCAGCGTAAGGGCCCCCCCCGGGGAGCTGTTTTTT
medium-sized | TRBJ2-1 | TRBV3-1 | TRBD2 | CASSQDWSSGSSYNEQFF | TGTGCCAGCAGCCAAGATTGGTCAAGCGGGAGCTCCTACAATGAGCAGTTCTTC
- | TRBJ1-6 | TRBV28 | - | CASSFGGSPLHF | TGTGCCAGCAGTTTTGGAGGCTCACCCCTCCACTTT
few | TRBJ1-6 | TRBV4-1 | - | CASSQEEGWYSPLHF | TGCGCCAGCAGCCAAGAGGAAGGGTGGTATTCACCCCTCCACTTT
- | TRBJ2-1 | TRBV29-1 | - | CSVVVGAVDNEQFF | TGCAGCGTTGTGGTAGGGGCGGTGGACAATGAGCAGTTCTTC
- | TRBJ1-6 | TRBV7-2 | - | CASSLTVPNSPLHF | TGTGCCAGCAGCTTAACGGTTCCAAATTCACCCCTCCACTTT
few | TRBJ2-2 | TRBV5-4 | - | CASSPEGGAETGELFF | TGTGCCAGCAGCCCCGAGGGGGGGGCAGAGACCGGGGAGCTGTTTTTT
few | TRBJ2-3 | TRBV28 | - | CASSRYTQYF | TGTGCCAGCAGCCGATATACGCAGTATTTT
- | TRBJ2-7 | TRBV20-1 | - | CSARSDGRPYEQYF | TGCAGTGCTAGATCGGACGGCCGACCCTACGAGCAGTACTTC
few | TRBJ2-1 | TRBV2 | - | CASLQNSYNEQFF | TGTGCCAGCTTGCAGAACTCCTACAATGAGCAGTTCTTC
few | TRBJ2-3 | TRBV7-9 | TRBD2 | CASSTLAGVSTDTQYF | TGTGCCAGCAGCACCCTAGCGGGGGTGAGCACAGATACGCAGTATTTT
many | TRBJ2-3 | TRBV20-1 | - | CSASRQPDSTDTQYF | TGCAGTGCTAGCCGTCAGCCGGATAGCACAGATACGCAGTATTTT
few | TRBJ2-2 | TRBV6-5 | - | CASSYSTGGLNTGELFF | TGTGCCAGCAGTTACTCCACCGGGGGTCTGAACACCGGGGAGCTGTTTTTT